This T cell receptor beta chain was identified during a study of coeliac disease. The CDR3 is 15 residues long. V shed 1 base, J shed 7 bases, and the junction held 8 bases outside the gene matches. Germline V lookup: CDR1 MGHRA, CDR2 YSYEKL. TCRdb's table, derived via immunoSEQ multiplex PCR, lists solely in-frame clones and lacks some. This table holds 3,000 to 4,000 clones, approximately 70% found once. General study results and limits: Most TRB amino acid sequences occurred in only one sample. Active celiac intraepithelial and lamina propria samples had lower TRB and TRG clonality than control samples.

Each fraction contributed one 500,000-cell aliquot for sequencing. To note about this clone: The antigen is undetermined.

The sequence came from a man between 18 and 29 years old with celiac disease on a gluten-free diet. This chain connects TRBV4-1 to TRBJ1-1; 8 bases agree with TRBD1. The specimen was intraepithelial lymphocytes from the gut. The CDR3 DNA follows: TGCGCCAGCAGCCAAGTCCGACAGGGGAATCGTGAAGCTTTCTTT. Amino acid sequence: CASSQVRQGNREAFF.